This T cell receptor (beta chain) was recovered during a study of blood T cells in healthy people across ages. Regarding the study as a whole: Leaving the PBMCs unsorted stopped any conclusive comparison of naive versus antigen-experienced cells. TCR beta diversity was tightly associated with the proportion of naive T cells. Long-lived and aged donors differed, with more naive CD4+ cells and higher diversity in the long-lived. Because donor CMV status was unknown, expanded clonotype changes were possibly confounded.

The CDR3 is made up of 15 amino acids. V lost 0 bases and J 4 bases, leaving 10 bases between the germline ends. In germline, CDR1 is SGHTA, CDR2 FQGNSA. The second PCR ran 7 to 11 cycles with a sample-barcoded 5' primer and J-beta primers. Via MiXCR, TCRdb re-called the 5' RACE reads, giving one row per CDR3 protein. Among over 1,500,000 distinct CDR3 sequences listed, about two fifths were seen once. Points on this clonotype: No antigen is known for it.

Sequencing was done on a sample of blood. The chain uses TRBV7-2 and TRBJ2-1, with D unclear. The receptor comes from a human donor in good health. The CDR3 DNA is TGTGCCAGCAGCTTAGCAGCCCTGCCTTACAATGAGCAGTTCTTC. This codes for CASSLAALPYNEQFF.